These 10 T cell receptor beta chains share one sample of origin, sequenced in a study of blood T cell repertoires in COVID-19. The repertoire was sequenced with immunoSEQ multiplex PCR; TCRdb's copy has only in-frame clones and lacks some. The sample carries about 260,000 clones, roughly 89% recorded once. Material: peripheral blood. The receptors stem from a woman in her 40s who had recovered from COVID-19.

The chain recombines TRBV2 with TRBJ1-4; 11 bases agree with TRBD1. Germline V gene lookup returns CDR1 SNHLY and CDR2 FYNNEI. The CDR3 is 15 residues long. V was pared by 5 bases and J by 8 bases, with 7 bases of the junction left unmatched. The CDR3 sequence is CASSFWTGGKEKLFF. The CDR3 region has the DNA TGTGCCAGCAGTTTTTGGACAGGGGGCAAGGAAAAACTGTTTTTT.

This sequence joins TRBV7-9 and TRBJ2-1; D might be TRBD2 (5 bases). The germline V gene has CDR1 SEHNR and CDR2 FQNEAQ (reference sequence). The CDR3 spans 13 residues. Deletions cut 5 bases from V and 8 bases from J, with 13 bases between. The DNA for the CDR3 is TGTGCCAGCAGCAGACTGGACTGGTATGAGCAGTTCTTC. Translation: CASSRLDWYEQFF.

The CDR3: CAWSALTGISGNTIYF. CDR3 nucleotides: TGTGCCTGGAGTGCGCTGACAGGAATCTCTGGAAACACCATATATTTT. This sequence joins TRBV30 and TRBJ1-3; maybe TRBD1 (6 bases). Between the trimmed V and J ends, which lost 1 base and 0 bases, there was a span of 13 bases. Germline CDR1 reads GTSNPN; CDR2 reads SVGIG (reference sequence). The CDR3 consists of 16 residues. The whole variable domain, filled in from reference TRBV30 and TRBJ1-3, reads SQTIHQWPATLVQPVGSPLSLECTVEGTSNPNLYWYRQAAGRGLQLLFYSVGIGQISSEVPQNLSASRPQDRQFILSSKKLLLSDSGFYLCAWSALTGISGNTIYFGEGSWLTVV.

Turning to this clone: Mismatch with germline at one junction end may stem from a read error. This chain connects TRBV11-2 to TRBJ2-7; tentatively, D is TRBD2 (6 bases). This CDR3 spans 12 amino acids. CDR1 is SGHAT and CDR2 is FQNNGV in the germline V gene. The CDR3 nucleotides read TGTGCCAGCAGCAATATGGGGACTCGCAGGGTCTTC. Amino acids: CASSNMGTRRVF.

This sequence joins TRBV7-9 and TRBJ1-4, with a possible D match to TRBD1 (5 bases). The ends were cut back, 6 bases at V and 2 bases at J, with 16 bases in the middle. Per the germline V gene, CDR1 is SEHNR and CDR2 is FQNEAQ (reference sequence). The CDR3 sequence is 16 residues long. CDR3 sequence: CASSQARGSTNEKLFF. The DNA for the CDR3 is TGTGCCAGCAGTCAAGCGCGGGGGTCGACTAATGAAAAACTGTTTTTT.

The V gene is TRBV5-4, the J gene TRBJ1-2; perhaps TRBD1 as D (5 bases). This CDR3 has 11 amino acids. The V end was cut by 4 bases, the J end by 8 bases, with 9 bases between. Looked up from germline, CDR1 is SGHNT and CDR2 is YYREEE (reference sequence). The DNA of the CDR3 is TGTGCCAGCAGCCGGGGGGAAGGCTACACCTTC. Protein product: CASSRGEGYTF.

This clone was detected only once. CDR3 sequence reads: CASSQEGQNTGELFF. The CDR3 nucleotides read TGTGCCAGCAGCCAAGAAGGACAGAACACCGGGGAGCTGTTTTTT. J is TRBJ2-2 and V is TRBV3-1 (or the pseudogene TRBV3-2); D perhaps matches TRBD1 (5 bases). Germline V lookup: CDR1 LGHDT, CDR2 YNNKEL (reference sequence). The length of the CDR3 is 15 residues. V lost 0 bases to trimming and J lost 1 base, with 6 bases between them.

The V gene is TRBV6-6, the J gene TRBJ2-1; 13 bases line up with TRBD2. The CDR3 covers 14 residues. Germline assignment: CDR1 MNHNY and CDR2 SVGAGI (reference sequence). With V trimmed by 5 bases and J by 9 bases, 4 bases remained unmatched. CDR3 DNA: TGTGCCAGCAGTCCCGGACTAGCGGGGGTTGAGCAGTTCTTC. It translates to CASSPGLAGVEQFF.

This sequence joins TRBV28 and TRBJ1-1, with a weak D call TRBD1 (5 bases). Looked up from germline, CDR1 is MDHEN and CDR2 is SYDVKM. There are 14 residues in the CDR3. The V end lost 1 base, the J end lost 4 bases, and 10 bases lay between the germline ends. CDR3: CASSLLGRGTEAFF. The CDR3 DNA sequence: TGTGCCAGCAGTTTATTGGGAAGGGGCACTGAAGCTTTCTTT.

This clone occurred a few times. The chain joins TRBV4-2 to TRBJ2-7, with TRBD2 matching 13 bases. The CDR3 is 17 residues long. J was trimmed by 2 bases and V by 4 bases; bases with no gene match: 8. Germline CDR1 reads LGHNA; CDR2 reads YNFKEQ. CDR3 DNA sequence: TGTGCCAGCAGCCCCGGGACTAGCGGGACTCGACCCTACGAGCAGTACTTC. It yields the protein CASSPGTSGTRPYEQYF.